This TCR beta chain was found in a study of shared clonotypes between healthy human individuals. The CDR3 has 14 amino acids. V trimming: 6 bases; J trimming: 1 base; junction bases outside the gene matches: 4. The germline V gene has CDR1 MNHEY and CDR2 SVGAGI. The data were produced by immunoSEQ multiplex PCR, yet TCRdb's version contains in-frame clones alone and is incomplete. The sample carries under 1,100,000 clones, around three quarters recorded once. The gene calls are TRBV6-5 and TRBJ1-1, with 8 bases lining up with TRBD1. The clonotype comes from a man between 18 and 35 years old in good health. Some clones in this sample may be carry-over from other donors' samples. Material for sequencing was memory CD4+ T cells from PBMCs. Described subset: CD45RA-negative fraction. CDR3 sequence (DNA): TGTGCCAGCAGCCGACAGGGGACGAACACTGAAGCTTTCTTT. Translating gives CASSRQGTNTEAFF.